This T cell receptor (beta chain) was sequenced in a study of human T cells and chemical hapten exposure. Study-wide results and limits: Higher patch test scores went with higher counts of PT1 expanded TCRs.

Indicated time point: patch test 1, 2 weeks after DPC sensitization. Treatment here: therapeutic diphenylcyclopropenone sensitization with weekly scalp DPC. This clonotype was detected ten times or more. The antigen remains undetermined. This CDR3 spans 13 amino acids. V was pared by 6 bases and J by 6 bases, with 7 bases of the junction left unmatched. TCRdb reanalysed the RACE reads using MiXCR and keeps one entry per CDR3 protein. The sample includes approximately 80,000 distinct CDR3 sequences, about 10% of them seen just once. The sample here was whole blood, taken in connection with sensitization to the hapten diphenylcyclopropenone (DPC). This sequence was found in a woman aged 45-65 years with alopecia areata. Some clones in this sample may be carry-over from other donors' samples. The V call is TRBV12-3 or TRBV12-4, the J call TRBJ1-1; 7 positions agree with TRBD1. Written as DNA, the CDR3 is TGTGCCAGCAGGCCCACAGGGGTCCCTGAAGCTTTCTTT. This translates into CASRPTGVPEAFF.